This is a list of T cell receptor beta chains from one sample in a study of response to subunit inactivated influenza vaccine. Via MiXCR, TCRdb re-called the RT-PCR reads, giving one row per CDR3 protein. The profile shows 700,000 to 900,000 distinct CDR3 sequences, around 20% of them singletons. Sequenced material: PBMCs from blood, taken roughly 5 days after vaccination. These receptors came from a man aged 45-65 years who received an inactivated influenza vaccine. Each CDR3 is given with its conserved first and last residue. The D gene is left open where the match is weak. Part of the rows lack a size; the others show once, few, many or a class for expanded clones.

clone_size j_call v_call d_call cdr3_aa cdr3_nt
- TRBJ1-2 TRBV20-1 - CSASGWGDPSYGYTF TGCAGTGCTAGTGGGTGGGGAGACCCTTCCTATGGCTACACCTTC
- TRBJ1-2 TRBV12-3/TRBV12-4 - CASSLDSPGLYGYTF TGTGCCAGCAGTTTAGATTCTCCGGGACTCTATGGCTACACCTTC
- TRBJ2-3 TRBV15 - CATSPGTGDTQYF TGTGCCACCAGCCCAGGGACTGGAGATACGCAGTATTTT
many TRBJ2-1 TRBV20-1 - CMGTLSYNEQFF TGCATGGGGACCCTCTCCTACAATGAGCAGTTCTTC
few TRBJ1-2 TRBV6-5 - CASSYRSEGHYGYTF TGTGCCAGCAGTTATCGATCGGAGGGGCACTATGGCTACACCTTC
- TRBJ1-1 TRBV10-3 TRBD1 CAISQTGTVNTEAFF TGTGCCATCAGTCAAACCGGGACAGTGAACACTGAAGCTTTCTTT
- TRBJ1-5 TRBV11-1 TRBD1 CASSLNMGPGQGDQPQHF TGTGCCAGCAGCTTAAATATGGGCCCGGGACAGGGGGATCAGCCCCAGCATTTT
few TRBJ2-4 TRBV2 TRBD1 CASSGGQGALNIQYF TGTGCCAGCAGTGGGGGACAGGGGGCGCTGAACATTCAGTACTTC
- TRBJ1-2 TRBV5-6 - CASSLSGSGYGYTF TGTGCCAGCAGCTTATCAGGGTCTGGCTATGGCTACACCTTC
- TRBJ2-3 TRBV7-2 - CASSLTAGPRDTQYF TGTGCCAGCAGCTTGACAGCGGGCCCACGGGATACGCAGTATTTT
few TRBJ2-4 TRBV12-3/TRBV12-4 - CASSFQGPAKNIQYF TGTGCCAGCAGTTTCCAGGGACCTGCCAAAAACATTCAGTACTTC
- TRBJ2-3 TRBV7-8 - CASSYATPDTQYF TGTGCCAGCAGCTATGCGACGCCAGATACGCAGTATTTT
few TRBJ1-2 TRBV20-1 - CSPVDSWTVYGYTF TGCAGTCCAGTAGACAGCTGGACCGTATATGGCTACACCTTC
many TRBJ2-5 TRBV12-3/TRBV12-4 TRBD1 CASSLPGGETQYF TGTGCCAGCAGCCTGCCAGGGGGAGAGACCCAGTACTTC
many TRBJ2-1 TRBV5-1 - CASSLNDRTYNEQFF TGCGCCAGCAGCCTGAACGATAGGACCTACAATGAGCAGTTCTTC
- TRBJ2-3 TRBV9 - CASSARQHSTSTDTQYF TGTGCCAGCAGCGCCCGACAGCATTCTACTAGCACAGATACGCAGTATTTT
few TRBJ2-7 TRBV5-1 - CASSLMDGAYEQYF TGCGCCAGCAGCTTGATGGACGGGGCCTACGAGCAGTACTTC
many TRBJ2-3 TRBV29-1 - CSVRQGTDTQYF TGCAGCGTTCGGCAGGGTACAGATACGCAGTATTTT
- TRBJ2-6 TRBV12-3/TRBV12-4 - CASSLQQGLGANVLTF TGTGCCAGCAGTCTCCAACAGGGCCTCGGGGCCAACGTCCTGACTTTC
- TRBJ2-2 TRBV5-1 TRBD1 CASSPTGTGLPNTGELFF TGCGCCAGCAGCCCCACCGGGACAGGACTGCCGAACACCGGGGAGCTGTTTTTT
- TRBJ2-7 TRBV20-1 - CSATAPPYEQYF TGCAGTGCAACAGCCCCTCCCTACGAGCAGTACTTC
- TRBJ2-1 TRBV5-1 TRBD2 CASSPRRLAGLYNEQFF TGCGCCAGCAGCCCGAGGAGACTAGCGGGTTTATACAATGAGCAGTTCTTC
few TRBJ2-1 TRBV12-3/TRBV12-4 TRBD2 CASSLSGSIYYEQFF TGTGCCAGCAGTCTTAGCGGGAGTATCTACTATGAGCAGTTCTTC
few TRBJ2-1 TRBV7-9 TRBD2 CASSLTSGGDEQFF TGTGCCAGCAGCTTAACTAGCGGAGGGGATGAGCAGTTCTTC
- TRBJ2-2 TRBV29-1 TRBD1 CSVMIGTAFTGELFF TGCAGCGTAATGATTGGGACAGCCTTCACCGGGGAGCTGTTTTTT
- TRBJ1-4 TRBV18 - CASSHVQGLVPTNEKLFF TGTGCCAGCTCACACGTACAGGGTCTCGTCCCGACTAATGAAAAACTGTTTTTT
- TRBJ1-4 TRBV12-3/TRBV12-4 - CASSLLGVDEKLFF TGTGCCAGCAGTTTATTAGGGGTGGATGAAAAACTGTTTTTT
few TRBJ2-7 TRBV20-1 - CSAEAFSGRDSAYEQYF TGCAGTGCCGAGGCGTTCTCGGGGCGGGATAGCGCCTACGAGCAGTACTTC
- TRBJ2-1 TRBV29-1 TRBD2 CSVKSGREVGEQFF TGCAGCGTTAAAAGCGGGAGGGAGGTGGGTGAGCAGTTCTTC
few TRBJ1-4 TRBV7-2 - CASSPRGGQNEKLFF TGTGCCAGCAGCCCCCGGGGGGGGCAAAATGAAAAACTGTTTTTT
once TRBJ2-3 TRBV5-1 TRBD1 CASSQGASADTQYF TGCGCCAGCAGCCAGGGGGCTTCGGCAGATACGCAGTATTTT
- TRBJ2-7 TRBV20-1 - CSAEGSGGPGEQYF TGCAGTGCTGAAGGCAGTGGGGGCCCAGGCGAGCAGTACTTC
many TRBJ2-5 TRBV29-1 - CSVTGPLQETQYF TGCAGCGTGACCGGGCCACTCCAAGAGACCCAGTACTTC
- TRBJ2-5 TRBV27 - CASSSLDGQETQYF TGTGCCAGCAGTTCATTGGACGGCCAAGAGACCCAGTACTTC
- TRBJ2-1 TRBV3-2 - CATSQDGARYNEQFF TGTGCCACCAGCCAAGATGGGGCCCGCTACAATGAGCAGTTCTTC
- TRBJ1-2 TRBV5-1 - CASSFLSSAGDRYGYTF TGCGCCAGCAGCTTCCTAAGTTCGGCAGGCGATCGGTATGGCTACACCTTC
few TRBJ2-2 TRBV29-1 - CSVYLHTGELFF TGCAGCGTTTATTTACACACCGGGGAGCTGTTTTTT
- TRBJ1-4 TRBV15 - CATQGLTNEKLFF TGTGCCACCCAGGGTCTAACTAATGAAAAACTGTTTTTT
- TRBJ1-5 TRBV28 TRBD1 CASSIWTGNNQPQHF TGTGCCAGCAGCATCTGGACAGGGAATAATCAGCCCCAGCATTTT
- TRBJ2-4 TRBV5-1 - CASSLGGEGNIQYF TGCGCCAGCAGCTTGGGAGGGGAAGGCAACATTCAGTACTTC
- TRBJ1-2 TRBV24-1 - CATSDFNRAGGYTF TGTGCCACCAGTGATTTCAACAGGGCGGGAGGCTACACCTTC
few TRBJ2-5 TRBV10-3 TRBD1 CAISDVDRGLETQYF TGTGCCATCAGTGATGTGGACAGGGGGCTTGAGACCCAGTACTTC
few TRBJ1-5 TRBV6-6 - CASSYSREPQHF TGTGCCAGCAGTTACTCGAGGGAGCCCCAGCATTTT
few TRBJ2-3 TRBV20-1 TRBD2 CSATRRRGRDTQYF TGCAGTGCCACGCGGCGGCGGGGGAGAGATACGCAGTATTTT
- TRBJ1-1 TRBV20-1 TRBD1 CSARDKRTGFPEAFF TGCAGTGCTAGAGATAAAAGGACAGGGTTCCCTGAAGCTTTCTTT
many TRBJ2-1 TRBV12-3/TRBV12-4 TRBD2 CASSLLGGVNEQFF TGTGCCAGCAGTTTATTGGGGGGGGTCAATGAGCAGTTCTTC
- TRBJ2-5 TRBV10-3 TRBD2 CAISESGGRAETQYF TGTGCCATCAGTGAGTCAGGCGGGAGGGCGGAGACCCAGTACTTC
few TRBJ2-3 TRBV7-3 TRBD2 CASSPDGTRADTQYF TGTGCCAGCAGCCCGGATGGGACTAGAGCAGATACGCAGTATTTT
few TRBJ1-6 TRBV10-3 TRBD1 CAISGTGTADSPLHF TGTGCCATCAGTGGAACCGGGACAGCAGATTCACCCCTCCACTTT
few TRBJ2-3 TRBV4-3 - CASSQGRVQTSTDTQYF TGCGCCAGCAGCCAAGGGAGGGTACAGACTAGCACAGATACGCAGTATTTT
few TRBJ2-5 TRBV6-1 TRBD1 CASRTGWKETQYF TGTGCCAGCAGGACAGGGTGGAAAGAGACCCAGTACTTC
few TRBJ2-7 TRBV28 - CASQVSYEQYF TGTGCCAGCCAGGTCTCCTACGAGCAGTACTTC
few TRBJ1-4 TRBV2 TRBD1 CASVFRGGYEKLFF TGTGCCAGCGTATTCAGGGGGGGTTATGAAAAACTGTTTTTT
few TRBJ2-1 TRBV15 - CATSREGLAYNEQFF TGTGCCACCAGCAGAGAGGGTCTGGCCTACAATGAGCAGTTCTTC
- TRBJ2-7 TRBV20-1 TRBD2 CSASGSASGRYEQYF TGCAGTGCTAGCGGGTCGGCTAGCGGCCGCTACGAGCAGTACTTC
- TRBJ2-5 TRBV27 TRBD1 CASSSSRGLPYQETQYF TGTGCCAGCAGTTCATCCAGGGGGCTTCCGTACCAAGAGACCCAGTACTTC
- TRBJ2-1 TRBV20-1 TRBD2 CSARLTSGSYRHEQFF TGCAGTGCTAGGCTGACTAGCGGCTCCTACCGACATGAGCAGTTCTTC
- TRBJ2-1 TRBV12-3/TRBV12-4 TRBD1 CASKGGGYNEQFF TGTGCCAGCAAAGGGGGCGGCTACAATGAGCAGTTCTTC
- TRBJ2-7 TRBV12-3/TRBV12-4 TRBD1 CASTWGLGQGGEQYF TGTGCCAGCACTTGGGGCTTGGGACAGGGGGGGGAGCAGTACTTC
- TRBJ2-7 TRBV6-5 - CASSYSDRYEQYF TGTGCCAGCAGTTACTCTGACAGATACGAGCAGTACTTC